These T cell receptor beta chains were read from a single sample in a study of shared clonotypes between healthy human individuals. Generated by immunoSEQ multiplex PCR, the TCRdb table keeps only in-frame clones and is missing some. The table includes approximately 1.5 million clones, approximately 98% detected once. Sequenced sample: naive CD4+ T cells sorted from blood. These receptors originate from a man in his thirties or forties in good health. Each CDR3 is given with its conserved first and last residue. The D gene is left open where the match is weak. Size is omitted from some rows. Given values are once, few, many or a class for expanded clones.

D: -; V: TRBV5-1; size: -; J: TRBJ1-3; DNA: TGCGCCAGCAGCGAAGATTTTTCTGGAAACACCATATATTTT; CDR3: CASSEDFSGNTIYF
D: -; V: TRBV2; size: -; J: TRBJ2-2; DNA: TGTGCCAGCAGTGAGAGGGGAAACAGGGCCACCGGGGAGCTGTTTTTT; CDR3: CASSERGNRATGELFF
D: -; V: TRBV6-1; size: -; J: TRBJ2-2; DNA: TGTGCCAGCAGGGGGACAAGGCAGGCCGGGGAGCTGTTTTTT; CDR3: CASRGTRQAGELFF
D: TRBD1; V: TRBV29-1; size: -; J: TRBJ1-1; DNA: TGCAGCGTTCTAACAGGGGCTCGATTTGGAGCTTTCTTT; CDR3: CSVLTGARFGAFF
D: -; V: TRBV28; size: once; J: TRBJ2-7; DNA: TGTGCCAGCAGCCCAGGAGGCACGAACTCCTACGAGCAGTACTTC; CDR3: CASSPGGTNSYEQYF
D: -; V: TRBV28; size: -; J: TRBJ1-1; DNA: TGTGCCAGCAGCTTAGGGACACACCTCGAAGCTTTCTTT; CDR3: CASSLGTHLEAFF
D: -; V: TRBV7-3; size: once; J: TRBJ2-7; DNA: TGTGCCAGCAGCTTTAGCCAACAACTCTACGAGCAGTACTTC; CDR3: CASSFSQQLYEQYF
D: -; V: TRBV30; size: -; J: TRBJ1-1; DNA: TGTGCCGGTAGGGTGAACACTGAAGCTTTCTTT; CDR3: CAGRVNTEAFF
D: -; V: TRBV7-2; size: once; J: TRBJ1-1; DNA: TGTGCCAGCAGCTTAGCGGTGGTGGGCAGGGTTTTCGCTGAAGCTTTCTTT; CDR3: CASSLAVVGRVFAEAFF
D: TRBD2; V: TRBV6-1; size: -; J: TRBJ2-1; DNA: TGTGCCAGCAGTGAAGACCGCGGGAGGGCCCTGAAACAGTTCTTC; CDR3: CASSEDRGRALKQFF
D: TRBD1; V: TRBV27; size: -; J: TRBJ2-3; DNA: TGTGCCAGCAGACCTAGGGGGCTTCTCGGGGTTGCAGATACGCAGTATTTT; CDR3: CASRPRGLLGVADTQYF
D: -; V: TRBV25-1; size: -; J: TRBJ2-2; DNA: TGTGCCACCCATTGGGGGTCGTCCAGGGTGCTGTTTTTT; CDR3: CATHWGSSRVLFF
D: -; V: TRBV11-2; size: -; J: TRBJ2-7; DNA: TGTGCCAGCAGCCGCAGGAGGGCCTACGAGCAGTACTTC; CDR3: CASSRRRAYEQYF
D: -; V: TRBV5-5; size: -; J: TRBJ2-7; DNA: TGTGCCAGCAGCTTGTTAAGCGGAAGCTCCTACGAGCAGTACTTC; CDR3: CASSLLSGSSYEQYF
D: TRBD2; V: TRBV15; size: once; J: TRBJ2-5; DNA: TGTGCCACCAGTAGGACTAGCCGAGAGACCCAGTACTTC; CDR3: CATSRTSRETQYF
D: -; V: TRBV10-2; size: -; J: TRBJ2-7; DNA: TGCGCCAGCGGCCCTCGCGGAACGGGGTACGAGCAGTACTTC; CDR3: CASGPRGTGYEQYF
D: -; V: TRBV10-3; size: -; J: TRBJ1-5; DNA: TGTGCCATCAGTGACAGACCCCTAAGCCAGCCCCAGCATTTT; CDR3: CAISDRPLSQPQHF
D: -; V: TRBV4-1; size: -; J: TRBJ2-3; DNA: TGCGCCAGCAGCCAAGATGGTTCCGCCAGGGCAACTACGCAGTATTTT; CDR3: CASSQDGSARATTQYF
D: -; V: TRBV28; size: -; J: TRBJ2-7; DNA: TGTGCCAGCAGTGAACAGGGAATCTCCTACGAGCAGTACTTC; CDR3: CASSEQGISYEQYF
D: -; V: TRBV19; size: -; J: TRBJ1-1; DNA: TGTGCCAGTAGTATTCTACAGGGAGACACTGAAGCTTTCTTT; CDR3: CASSILQGDTEAFF
D: -; V: TRBV5-1; size: once; J: TRBJ2-3; DNA: TGCGCCAGCAGCTTGGGACCCTTTAGCACAGATACGCAGTATTTT; CDR3: CASSLGPFSTDTQYF
D: -; V: TRBV5-1; size: -; J: TRBJ2-5; DNA: TGCGCCAGCAGCTTGCAGGGAGAGGAGACCCAGTACTTC; CDR3: CASSLQGEETQYF
D: TRBD2; V: TRBV7-9; size: -; J: TRBJ2-5; DNA: TGTGCCAGCAGCGACCTGGGGGAGGGCGAGACCCAGTACTTC; CDR3: CASSDLGEGETQYF
D: -; V: TRBV6-1; size: -; J: TRBJ2-7; DNA: TGTGCCAGCAGCACGGGACGGACTCTCCCCTACGAGCAGTACTTC; CDR3: CASSTGRTLPYEQYF
D: -; V: TRBV15; size: -; J: TRBJ1-2; DNA: TGTGCCACCAGCAGAGACGTGACAGCTAACTATGGCTACACCTTC; CDR3: CATSRDVTANYGYTF
D: -; V: TRBV5-1; size: once; J: TRBJ2-5; DNA: TGCGCCAGCAGCTGGAGGCCGACAGAATCGGAGACCCAGTACTTC; CDR3: CASSWRPTESETQYF
D: -; V: TRBV5-1; size: once; J: TRBJ2-7; DNA: TGCGCCAGCAGCCTCCGCCCTGACACGGTCGGGGGATTCTACGAGCAGTACTTC; CDR3: CASSLRPDTVGGFYEQYF
D: -; V: TRBV5-6; size: -; J: TRBJ2-1; DNA: TGTGCCAGCAGCTTGTCTCCGTATGAGCAGTTCTTC; CDR3: CASSLSPYEQFF
D: -; V: TRBV19; size: -; J: TRBJ1-2; DNA: TGTGCCAGTAGTCCGGCAGGGGCGGGGAACTATGGCTACACCTTC; CDR3: CASSPAGAGNYGYTF
D: -; V: TRBV5-4; size: -; J: TRBJ2-7; DNA: TGTGCCAGCAGCAGGGACTTTAACTACGAGCAGTACTTC; CDR3: CASSRDFNYEQYF
D: -; V: TRBV19; size: -; J: TRBJ1-2; DNA: TGTGCCAGTAGTATAACAGGAATTAACTATGGCTACACCTTC; CDR3: CASSITGINYGYTF
D: -; V: TRBV21-1; size: -; J: TRBJ1-1; DNA: TGTGCCAGCAGCGGTCGGGGACATGAGAACACTGAAGCTTTCTTT; CDR3: CASSGRGHENTEAFF
D: -; V: TRBV28; size: -; J: TRBJ2-5; DNA: TGTGCCAGCAGTCCCCCGATGGGTCAAGAGACCCAGTACTTC; CDR3: CASSPPMGQETQYF
D: TRBD1; V: TRBV5-1; size: -; J: TRBJ2-1; DNA: TGCGCCAGCAGCCCCCGACAGGGTAGGAATGAGCAGTTCTTC; CDR3: CASSPRQGRNEQFF
D: -; V: TRBV5-1; size: -; J: TRBJ2-5; DNA: TGCGCCAGCAGCATCTCAGACAGGCCACAAGAGACCCAGTACTTC; CDR3: CASSISDRPQETQYF
D: -; V: TRBV2; size: -; J: TRBJ1-3; DNA: TGTGCCAGCAGATGGACACAAGGAGATGGAAACACCATATATTTT; CDR3: CASRWTQGDGNTIYF
D: -; V: TRBV7-9; size: -; J: TRBJ2-5; DNA: TGTGCCAGCAGCTTAGGTTATCAAGAGACCCAGTACTTC; CDR3: CASSLGYQETQYF
D: -; V: TRBV19; size: -; J: TRBJ1-4; DNA: TGTGCCAGTGGGCCCGCCGGCAGCGAAGAAAAACTGTTTTTT; CDR3: CASGPAGSEEKLFF
D: -; V: TRBV5-1; size: -; J: TRBJ2-7; DNA: TGCGCCAGCAGCCCAATCGCCACCGAGCAGTACTTC; CDR3: CASSPIATEQYF
D: TRBD1; V: TRBV10-3; size: -; J: TRBJ2-6; DNA: TGTGCCATCAGTGAGTCAGGGACAGGCAGCTCTGGGGCCAACGTCCTGACTTTC; CDR3: CAISESGTGSSGANVLTF
D: -; V: TRBV29-1; size: -; J: TRBJ1-1; DNA: TGCAGCGTTTATCGGCAGGGGCCTTCTGGGAGGAGTGAAGCTTTCTTT; CDR3: CSVYRQGPSGRSEAFF
D: -; V: TRBV11-2; size: -; J: TRBJ2-7; DNA: TGTGCCAGCAGCTCCCAAGGCTCCCTTGAGCAGTACTTC; CDR3: CASSSQGSLEQYF
D: -; V: TRBV6-6; size: -; J: TRBJ2-7; DNA: TGTGCCAGCTGGGGGGAAGCTAGCTTCGAGCAGTACTTC; CDR3: CASWGEASFEQYF
D: TRBD2; V: TRBV7-9; size: -; J: TRBJ2-5; DNA: TGTGCCAGCAGCCAGGGACTAGCGGGAGGATACCAAGAGACCCAGTACTTC; CDR3: CASSQGLAGGYQETQYF
D: -; V: TRBV2; size: -; J: TRBJ1-1; DNA: TGTGCCAGCAGCCGACAGACGAACACTGAAGCTTTCTTT; CDR3: CASSRQTNTEAFF
D: -; V: TRBV7-2; size: -; J: TRBJ2-1; DNA: TGTGCCAGCAGCTTGGGGCTAACTTCCTACAATGAGCAGTTCTTC; CDR3: CASSLGLTSYNEQFF
D: -; V: TRBV28; size: -; J: TRBJ1-5; DNA: TGTGCCAGCAGTACGCCCCTAACTATTAATCAGCCCCAGCATTTT; CDR3: CASSTPLTINQPQHF
D: TRBD2; V: TRBV2; size: -; J: TRBJ2-3; DNA: TGTGCCAGCAGTTGGACTAGCGGGCCTAGCACAGATACGCAGTATTTT; CDR3: CASSWTSGPSTDTQYF
D: -; V: TRBV27; size: -; J: TRBJ2-1; DNA: TGTGCCAAGGCGGGCGACAATGAGCAGTTCTTC; CDR3: CAKAGDNEQFF
D: -; V: TRBV12-5; size: -; J: TRBJ2-1; DNA: TGTGCTAGTGGTCGTGGACCGGATCGTGAGCAGTTCTTC; CDR3: CASGRGPDREQFF
D: TRBD1; V: TRBV19; size: -; J: TRBJ1-5; DNA: TGTGCCAGTAGTATAGATCGGAGCAGGGGGCTGTATAGCAATCAGCCCCAGCATTTT; CDR3: CASSIDRSRGLYSNQPQHF
D: -; V: TRBV21-1; size: -; J: TRBJ2-1; DNA: TGTGCCAGCAGCAAAAGAGCCCTCGGGACAAAAGACAATGAGCAGTTCTTC; CDR3: CASSKRALGTKDNEQFF
D: -; V: TRBV10-1; size: -; J: TRBJ2-7; DNA: TGCGCCAGCAGTGAGTCAAGGGGCGGCCACGGGGCCTACGAGCAGTACTTC; CDR3: CASSESRGGHGAYEQYF
D: -; V: TRBV19; size: -; J: TRBJ2-3; DNA: TGTGCCAGTAGTTTCCGCACAGATACGCAGTATTTT; CDR3: CASSFRTDTQYF